This TCR beta chain came from a study of T cell responses to AZD1222 COVID-19 vaccine. General study results and limits: Recipients of AZD1222 seropositive at baseline numbered only 5 to 7. Targeting of unmutated variant regions was reportedly seen in nearly half of spike-specific TCRs. Increases in Spike-specific TCR breadth and depth were seen after two AZD1222 doses.

The V end was cut by 5 bases, the J end by 0 bases, with 8 bases between. There are 13 residues in the CDR3. Germline V gives CDR1 SQVTM, CDR2 ANQGSEA. Comments on this clone: What it binds is not known.

Assay used: immunoSEQ multiplex PCR; TCRdb lists only in-frame clones, some missing. In the table there are about 150,000 clones, more than 75% of which are singletons. Sample: peripheral blood, taken 28 days after the second AZD1222 dose. The TCR sequence derives from an adult who received the AZD1222 COVID-19 vaccine. J is TRBJ1-3 and V is TRBV29-1, with D possibly matching TRBD1 (6 bases). The CDR3 here is CSVRGGSGNTIYF. Written as DNA, the CDR3 is TGCAGCGTTAGAGGGGGCTCTGGAAACACCATATATTTT.